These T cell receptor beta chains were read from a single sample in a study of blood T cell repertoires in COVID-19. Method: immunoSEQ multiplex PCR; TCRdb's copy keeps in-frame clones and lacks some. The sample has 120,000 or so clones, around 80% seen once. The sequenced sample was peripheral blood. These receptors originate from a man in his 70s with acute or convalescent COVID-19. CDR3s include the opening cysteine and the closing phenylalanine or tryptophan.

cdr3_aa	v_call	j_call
CAWSVRSGGYGYTF	TRBV30	TRBJ1-2
CASSFGVISYNEQFF	TRBV7-3	TRBJ2-1
CASSSFEPGQGSSGELFF	TRBV11-3	TRBJ2-2
CASAYRDRLGNEQFF	TRBV11-2	TRBJ2-1
CASSPAPGTQYF	TRBV18	TRBJ2-5
CASRPDRGPEAFF	TRBV2	TRBJ1-1
CASSITTHNQPQHF	TRBV19	TRBJ1-5
CASSLRPSGEQFF	TRBV7-8	TRBJ2-1
CASSLGGTPQGETQYF	TRBV7-7	TRBJ2-5
CASSQVTEYQETQYF	TRBV3-1/TRBV3-2	TRBJ2-5
CAWIKSGFQETQYF	TRBV30	TRBJ2-5
CASGNRDADTQYF	TRBV2	TRBJ2-3
CASSRITGTSNEKLFF	TRBV7-8	TRBJ1-4
CASSLIRDRNEKLFF	TRBV18	TRBJ1-4
CASSLTGTSGIYEQYF	TRBV11-2	TRBJ2-7
CAWGTGDEQFF	TRBV30	TRBJ2-1
CAGWTGGYTF	TRBV30	TRBJ1-2
CASSPSSGVSNEQFF	TRBV18	TRBJ2-1
CASSVAGGTTDTQYF	TRBV9	TRBJ2-3
CSVDRTGDYNEQFF	TRBV29-1	TRBJ2-1
CASSYGAMDTEAFF	TRBV6-5	TRBJ1-1
CASNEGLAGLKDGTDTQYF	TRBV3-1/TRBV3-2	TRBJ2-3
CASSLFADSENSPLHF	TRBV5-1	TRBJ1-6
CAISGATSASYEQYF	TRBV10-3	TRBJ2-7
CASRLLGTAPYEQYF	TRBV11-2	TRBJ2-7
CAWSPGLSTDTQYF	TRBV30	TRBJ2-3